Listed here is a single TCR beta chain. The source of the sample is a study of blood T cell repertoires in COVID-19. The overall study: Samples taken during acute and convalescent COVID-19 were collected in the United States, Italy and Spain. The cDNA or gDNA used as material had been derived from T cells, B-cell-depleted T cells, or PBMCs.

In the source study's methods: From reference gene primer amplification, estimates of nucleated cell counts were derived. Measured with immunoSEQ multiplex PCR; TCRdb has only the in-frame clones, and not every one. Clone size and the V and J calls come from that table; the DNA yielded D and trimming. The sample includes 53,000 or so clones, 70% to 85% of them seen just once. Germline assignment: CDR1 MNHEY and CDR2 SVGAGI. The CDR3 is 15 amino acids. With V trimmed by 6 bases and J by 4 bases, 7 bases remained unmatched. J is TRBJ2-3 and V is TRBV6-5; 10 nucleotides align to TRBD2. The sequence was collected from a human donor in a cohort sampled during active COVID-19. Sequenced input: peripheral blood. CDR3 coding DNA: TGTGCCAGCAGGCCTCTAGCGGGAGTCCCAGATACGCAGTATTTT. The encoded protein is CASRPLAGVPDTQYF.